This T cell receptor beta chain is drawn from a study of identical twins. At least ten counts were recorded for this clonotype. J was trimmed by 6 bases and V by 5 bases; bases with no gene match: 8. Germline V CDR1 and CDR2: PRHDT, FYEKMQ (reference sequence). The CDR3 has 14 residues. TCRdb re-analysed the 5' RACE reads in MiXCR, keeping a single row per CDR3 protein. The repertoire consists of fewer than 650,000 distinct CDR3 sequences, with roughly 9.9% occurring once and the leading ten covering roughly 3%. These data are also associated with another study on yellow fever vaccine responses in identical twins.

The receptor was derived from a woman under 30 in good health. The rearrangement links TRBV13 to TRBJ2-7; 9 bases are shared with TRBD1. Sequenced material: PBMCs. The CDR3 coding sequence is TGTGCCAGCAGCATCCGACAGGGGGGTTTCGAGCAGTACTTC. Encoded protein: CASSIRQGGFEQYF.